The 25 T cell receptor beta chains below all came from one sample that was sequenced in a study of blood T cells in healthy people across ages. PCR was performed a second time for about 6 to 12 cycles using a sample-barcoded 5' primer and a J-beta primer mix. From the 5' RACE reads, TCRdb called clonotypes with MiXCR, one entry per CDR3 protein. The sample has around 800,000 distinct CDR3 sequences; approximately 53% are singletons. Source material: blood. The receptors shown here come from an elderly man in good health.

This chain joins TRBV5-1 and TRBJ1-1, with D perhaps matching TRBD1 (5 bases). Trimming pared 5 bases from V and 4 bases from J, leaving 15 bases between. Germline V gene data show CDR1 as SGHRS and CDR2 as YFSETQ. The CDR3 runs 14 residues. Here the CDR3 DNA reads TGCGCCAGCAGAGGGGACCAGGTGACCACTGAAGCTTTCTTT. This codes for CASRGDQVTTEAFF. The full variable domain, with the rest looked up from reference TRBV5-1 and TRBJ1-1, is KAGVTQTPRYLIKTRGQQVTLSCSPISGHRSVSWYQQTPGQGLQFLFEYFSETQRNKGNFPGRFSGRQFSNSRSEMNVSTLELGDSALYLCASRGDQVTTEAFFGQGTRLTVV.

V and J are TRBV7-3 and TRBJ1-6; no firm D call. V shed 2 bases and J shed 6 bases, with 11 bases lying between them. The CDR3 runs 15 residues. Germline values: CDR1 SGHTA, CDR2 FQGTGA. The CDR3: CASSLQGPPNSPLHF. DNA for the CDR3: TGTGCCAGCAGCTTACAAGGGCCCCCTAATTCACCCCTCCACTTT. Based on the CDR3 plus reference TRBV7-3 and TRBJ1-6, the full variable domain is GAGVSQTPSNKVTEKGKYVELRCDPISGHTALYWYRQSLGQGPEFLIYFQGTGAADDSGLPNDRFFAVRPEGSVSTLKIQRTERGDSAVYLCASSLQGPPNSPLHFGNGTRLTVT.

In DNA form, the CDR3 reads TGTGCCAGCAGAGCTAGACAGGAGCTCCAAGAGACCCAGTACTTC. This sequence encodes CASRARQELQETQYF. The chain joins TRBV7-7 to TRBJ2-5; maybe TRBD1 (6 bases). The ends were cut back, 6 bases at V and 1 base at J, with 15 bases in the middle. This CDR3 spans 15 amino acids. The V gene's germline CDR1 is SSHAT and CDR2 FNYEAQ (reference sequence).

The chain uses TRBV7-6 and TRBJ2-4, with 9 bases matching TRBD1. The assigned J gene may be wrong: the sequence end matches TRBJ2-7 better. This CDR3 is 16 amino acids long. The germline V gene encodes CDR1 SGHVS and CDR2 FNYEAQ. CDR3 nucleotide sequence: TGTGCCAGCAGCCCCTCCGGGACAGGGAATACCTACGAGCAGTACTTC. As protein: CASSPSGTGNTYEQYF.

The chain has TRBV7-2 and TRBJ2-1; TRBD2 matches 15 bases. Germline V gives CDR1 SGHTA, CDR2 FQGNSA. This CDR3 has 14 residues. Trimming at V came to 8 bases and at J to 9 bases, leaving 5 bases not matched to a gene. The CDR3 loop reads CASRTSGRAGEQFF. For the CDR3, the DNA is TGTGCCAGCCGGACTAGCGGGAGGGCCGGTGAGCAGTTCTTC.

This chain joins TRBV5-1 and TRBJ2-7, with TRBD2 matching 9 bases. This CDR3 spans 17 amino acids. From germline, CDR1 is SGHRS and CDR2 YFSETQ. Unmatched junction bases numbered 7, after V lost 0 bases and J lost 0 bases. DNA for the CDR3: TGCGCCAGCAGCTTGGCCCCCCTAGCGGGGTCCTCCTACGAGCAGTACTTC. Residues: CASSLAPLAGSSYEQYF.

The gene calls are TRBV4-3 and TRBJ2-7, with 10 bases lining up with TRBD2. CDR3 length: 16 amino acids. With 0 bases clipped from V and 7 bases from J, the junction kept 9 bases outside the gene matches. Germline V lookup: CDR1 LGHNA, CDR2 YSLEER. DNA for the CDR3: TGCGCCAGCAGCCAAGATCTTTCAGCGGGGGGGCAGGAGCAGTACTTC. Protein product: CASSQDLSAGGQEQYF.

This clonotype was seen many times. The rearrangement joins TRBV7-2 to TRBJ2-5, with TRBD2 identical over 7 bases. J lost 5 bases, V lost 1 base, and 7 bases had no gene match. There are 15 residues in the CDR3. In germline, CDR1 is SGHTA, CDR2 FQGNSA. This CDR3 reads CASSLDGGRGETQYF. CDR3 coding DNA: TGTGCCAGCAGCTTAGACGGCGGGAGAGGGGAGACCCAGTACTTC.

This rearrangement joins TRBV15 to TRBJ1-1, with 7 bases fitting TRBD1. The CDR3 covers 14 residues. Looked up from germline, CDR1 is LNHNV and CDR2 is YYDKDF (reference sequence). The J segment lost 2 bases and the V segment lost 3 bases, leaving 3 bases of the junction unmatched. The CDR3 DNA reads as TGTGCCACCAGCAGCGACAGGGTAAACACTGAAGCTTTCTTT. Translation gives CATSSDRVNTEAFF.

This clonotype was seen a handful of times. V and J are TRBV10-3 and TRBJ2-7, with 9 bases aligning to TRBD1. Germline CDR1 is ENHRY and CDR2 is SYGVKD. CDR3 size: 15 residues. The trim removed 4 bases at V and 2 bases at J, leaving 6 bases unmatched. The CDR3 DNA reads TGTGCCATCAGTGTGCCGGGACAGGGCGCCTACGAGCAGTACTTC. Residues: CAISVPGQGAYEQYF.

Worth noting for this clonotype: A read error may produce the germline difference seen at one junction end. V is TRBV29-1 and J is TRBJ2-7, with 7 bases that match TRBD2. Germline V gives CDR1 SQVTM, CDR2 ANQGSEA. This CDR3 spans 14 amino acids. This CDR3 reads CSVGLAETVSEQYF. CDR3 nucleotides: TGCAGCGTTGGCCTAGCGGAGACAGTCTCCGAGCAGTATTTC.

As DNA, the CDR3 is TGTGCCGGACGCCGCCAGGAAAACACTGAAGCTTTCTTT. Its protein is CAGRRQENTEAFF. The chain joins TRBV2 to TRBJ1-1, with D hard to call. This CDR3 contains 13 residues. Looked up from germline, CDR1 is SNHLY and CDR2 is FYNNEI. V was cut by 11 bases and J by 2 bases, with 15 bases left in between.

The chain recombines TRBV11-1 with TRBJ2-2, with 9 nucleotides matching TRBD2. The CDR3 is made up of 21 amino acids. Germline CDR1 reads SGHAT; CDR2 reads FQDESV (reference sequence). After removal of 1 base from V and 0 bases from J, the junction contained 15 bases not matched to a gene. In DNA, the CDR3 is TGTGCCAGCAGCTTAGGTAGGACAGCATTAGCGGGGGCGTCGAACACCGGGGAGCTGTTTTTT. This translates into CASSLGRTALAGASNTGELFF.

This clonotype was seen more than once but under ten times. The chain has TRBV29-1 and TRBJ1-3; D ambiguous. Germline CDR1 reads SQVTM; CDR2 reads ANQGSEA. CDR3 length: 12 amino acids. Trimming took off 5 bases at V and 4 bases at J, with 9 bases between the two ends. DNA for the CDR3: TGCAGCGTTCGGATTTCGGGAAACACCATATATTTT. As protein: CSVRISGNTIYF.

The J gene is TRBJ2-7, the V gene TRBV6-1; the D is unclear. This CDR3 region has 15 residues. The germline V gene encodes CDR1 MNHNS and CDR2 SASEGT. The V end lost 3 bases, the J end lost 6 bases, and 18 bases lay between the germline ends. The CDR3 loop is CASSDEGLIGAEQYF. The DNA of the CDR3 is TGTGCCAGCAGTGATGAAGGCCTGATAGGCGCCGAGCAGTACTTC.

This clonotype showed up just a few times. V and J are TRBV24-1 and TRBJ2-5; D is possibly TRBD2 (5 bases). The CDR3 spans 13 residues. Germline-derived CDR1 and CDR2 are KGHDR and SFDVKD. Trimming took 5 bases from V and 2 from J, leaving 8 bases between them. CDR3 DNA sequence: TGTGCCACCAGTGGAGGGTTTCAAGAGACCCAGTACTTC. Amino acids: CATSGGFQETQYF.

The table lists this clonotype with a few counts. This chain connects TRBV14 to TRBJ2-1; weak D call: TRBD2 (5 bases). The CDR3 is 16 amino acids. Germline loops: CDR1 SGHDN, CDR2 FVKESK. Trimming took off 0 bases at V and 2 bases at J, with 11 bases between the two ends. CDR3 DNA: TGTGCCAGCAGCCAAGATCGGGGAGCCACCTACAATGAGCAGTTCTTC. Its translation: CASSQDRGATYNEQFF.

This clonotype was detected a few times. The V gene is TRBV20-1, the J gene TRBJ2-3; 11 nucleotides match TRBD2. The CDR3 is made up of 16 amino acids. CDR1 is DFQATT and CDR2 is SNEGSKA in the germline V gene (reference sequence). The J segment lost 3 bases and the V segment lost 5 bases, leaving 10 bases of the junction unmatched. The CDR3 here is CSAPREGLAVTDTQYF. CDR3 in DNA: TGCAGTGCTCCTAGGGAGGGACTAGCGGTAACAGATACGCAGTATTTT.

The V gene is TRBV7-2, the J gene TRBJ2-1; TRBD2 matches 13 bases. Germline-derived CDR1 and CDR2 are SGHTA and FQGNSA. The V segment lost 4 bases and the J segment 7 bases; nucleotides outside the gene matches: 7. The CDR3 covers 16 residues. As DNA, the CDR3 is TGTGCCAGCAGCTCCAGGACTAGCGGGAGATGGAATGAGCAGTTCTTC. It codes for CASSSRTSGRWNEQFF.

The rearrangement uses TRBV4-1 and TRBJ2-2; 10 nucleotides align to TRBD2. This CDR3 has 17 residues. Losses at the gene ends were 0 bases for V and 7 bases for J; bases not matched to a gene: 8. CDR1 and CDR2 (germline): MGHRA, YSYEKL. The CDR3 nucleotides are TGCGCCAGCAGCCAAGAAGGGAGGCTAGCGGGAGTCGGGGAGCTGTTTTTT. The encoded protein is CASSQEGRLAGVGELFF.

This clonotype turned up a few times. The chain uses TRBV14 and TRBJ1-2, with D hard to call. Trimming took 0 bases from V and 8 from J, leaving 10 bases between them. CDR3 length: 13 residues. Germline assignment: CDR1 SGHDN and CDR2 FVKESK. The CDR3 region is CASSQETAGGYTF. The CDR3 region has the DNA TGTGCCAGCAGCCAAGAAACGGCGGGGGGCTACACCTTC.

A single count supports this clonotype. The chain joins TRBV15 to TRBJ2-1, with TRBD2 matching over 8 bases. The length of the CDR3 is 17 residues. V dropped 2 bases and J dropped 0; count of bases not matched to a gene: 6. Germline V gene lookup returns CDR1 LNHNV and CDR2 YYDKDF (reference sequence). The chain's CDR3 is CATSRSLAESSYNEQFF. The DNA of the CDR3 is TGTGCCACCAGCAGATCACTAGCGGAGAGCTCCTACAATGAGCAGTTCTTC.

The chain recombines TRBV7-2 with TRBJ2-7; no clear D gene. Deletions cut 0 bases from V and 5 bases from J, with 8 bases between. The CDR3 is 13 residues long. Per the germline V gene, CDR1 is SGHTA and CDR2 is FQGNSA. CDR3 DNA sequence: TGTGCCAGCAGCTTAGCTGGGATCCACGAGCAGTACTTC. Amino acids: CASSLAGIHEQYF.

This clonotype was recorded only once. V usage is TRBV6-6 and J usage is TRBJ2-4, with D unresolved. The germline CDR1 and CDR2 sequences are MNHNY and SVGAGI (reference sequence). V lost 7 bases and J lost 3, with 10 bases in between. The CDR3 is made up of 13 amino acids. CDR3 region: CASNWWDKNIQYF. In DNA form, the CDR3 reads TGTGCCAGCAACTGGTGGGACAAAAACATTCAGTACTTC.

This clonotype was seen a handful of times. The chain uses TRBV7-9 and TRBJ2-7; 7 bases agree with TRBD1. V lost 4 bases, J lost 0 bases, and 9 bases stayed unmatched. Germline CDR1 reads SEHNR; CDR2 reads FQNEAQ (reference sequence). CDR3 length equals 16 residues. In DNA, the CDR3 is TGTGCCAGCAGCTCCCGCCCCAGACAGGGCTCCTACGAGCAGTACTTC. This encodes CASSSRPRQGSYEQYF.